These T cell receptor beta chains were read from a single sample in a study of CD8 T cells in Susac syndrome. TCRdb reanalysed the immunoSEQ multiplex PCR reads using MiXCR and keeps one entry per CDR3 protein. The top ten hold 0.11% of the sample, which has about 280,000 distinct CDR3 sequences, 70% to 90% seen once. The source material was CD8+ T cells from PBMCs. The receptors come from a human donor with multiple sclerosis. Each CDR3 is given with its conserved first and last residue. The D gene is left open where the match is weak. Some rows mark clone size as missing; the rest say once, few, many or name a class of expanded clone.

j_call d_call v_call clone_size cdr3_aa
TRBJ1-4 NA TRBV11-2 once CASSTRTVANQNEKLFF
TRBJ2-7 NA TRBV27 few CASSLRLAQLNYEQYF
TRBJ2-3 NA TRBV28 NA CASNCAHLGSDTQYF
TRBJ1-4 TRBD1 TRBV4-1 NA CASRDRDEKLFF
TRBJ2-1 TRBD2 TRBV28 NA CASSLNPSGTFDEQFF
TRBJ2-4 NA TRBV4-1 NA CASSQVEQSHRDQYF
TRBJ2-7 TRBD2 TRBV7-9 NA CASSVTQILAGGTNYEQYF
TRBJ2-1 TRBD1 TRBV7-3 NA CASSLTSGGNEQFF
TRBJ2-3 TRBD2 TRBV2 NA CASSGPGLAGELGTDTQYF
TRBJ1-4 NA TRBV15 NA CATSPGRNEKLFF
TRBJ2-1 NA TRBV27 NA CASSLRGGVNEQFF
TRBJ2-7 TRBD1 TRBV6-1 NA CASSVRDSTNPRWGEQYF
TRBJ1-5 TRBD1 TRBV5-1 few CASSSGQGVNQPQHF
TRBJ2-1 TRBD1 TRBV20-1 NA CSARVGGRGEGNEQFF
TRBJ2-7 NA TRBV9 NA CASSVVGSSGEQYF
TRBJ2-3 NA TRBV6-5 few CASSYSGSSTDTQYF
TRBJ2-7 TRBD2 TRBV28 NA CASSLNIATSGFSYEQYF
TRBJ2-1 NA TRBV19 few CASSIVPGTYNEQFF
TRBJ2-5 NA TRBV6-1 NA CASSERGVQETQYF
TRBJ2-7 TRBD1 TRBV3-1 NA CASSQFTGGFSYEQYF
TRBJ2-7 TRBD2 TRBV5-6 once CASSSGSPSYEQYF
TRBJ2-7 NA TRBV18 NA CASSPSRDLRTDYEQYF
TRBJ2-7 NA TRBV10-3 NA CAISEGRERYEQYF
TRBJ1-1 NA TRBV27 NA CASSPERGHTEAFF
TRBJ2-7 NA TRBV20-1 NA CSAGSFSYEQYF
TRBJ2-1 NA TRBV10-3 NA CAITELDRGEQFF
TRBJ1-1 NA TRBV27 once CASSLGSHLRNTEAFF
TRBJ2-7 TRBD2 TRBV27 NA CASSPSGTFYEQYF
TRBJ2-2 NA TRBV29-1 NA CSVRGQHGGELFF
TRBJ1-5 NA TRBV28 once CASSFWTVGHQPQHF
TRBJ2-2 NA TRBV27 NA CASSWTVTGELFF
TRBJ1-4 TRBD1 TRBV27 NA CASSTDRGSNEKLFF